This T cell receptor (beta chain) appears in the sequencing data of a study of blood T cell repertoires in COVID-19. Study-wide background: Both acute and convalescent COVID-19 samples were obtained from the United States, Italy and Spain. Nucleic acid was either cDNA or gDNA, and it came from T cells, B-cell-depleted T cells, or PBMCs.

The length of the CDR3 is 15 residues. The V gene's germline CDR1 is WSHSY and CDR2 SAAADI. Deletions cut 2 bases from V and 2 bases from J, with 10 bases between. This table comes from immunoSEQ multiplex PCR, and its TCRdb copy is limited to in-frame clones, with some not included. The sample records about 240,000 clones, around 89% being singletons. Recruitment covered about 25 US areas and drew participants whose ages spanned roughly 18 to 90 years. Recovered status in Cohort 3 required two negative PCRs, clearance, or symptom resolution. This chain links TRBV10-2 with TRBJ1-5; D may be TRBD1 (6 bases). Sequencing was performed on PBMCs or T cells enriched from blood (not recorded which). The source of this sequence is a man in his forties who had recovered from COVID-19. The CDR3 bases are TGCGCCAGCAGTGAGAACCCAGGGGGCAATCAGCCCCAGCATTTT. It translates to CASSENPGGNQPQHF.